The 20 T cell receptor beta chains in this list originate from one sample, sequenced in a study of control samples from healthy donors and cancer patients. Sequencing was performed with immunoSEQ multiplex PCR; in TCRdb, only in-frame clones are kept and a portion is missing. The sample consists of 130,000 or so clones, roughly 86% of them appearing once. The sequenced sample was PBMCs. The receptor source for this set is a man between 45 and 60 years old with head and neck cancer.

The chain links TRBV5-1 to TRBJ1-2; TRBD1 matches at 8 bases. This CDR3 contains 14 residues. Germline lookup yields CDR1 SGHRS and CDR2 YFSETQ. The trim removed 0 bases at V and 6 bases at J, leaving 4 bases unmatched. For the CDR3, the DNA is TGCGCCAGCAGCTTGGCGCCGGACAGGGATGGCTACACCTTC. Translating gives CASSLAPDRDGYTF.

The chain is built from TRBV6-5 and TRBJ2-7, with D uncertain. The CDR3 length is 12 residues. The V gene lost 9 bases and the J gene lost 7 bases, with 16 bases spanning the gap. The germline CDR1 and CDR2 sequences are MNHEY and SVGAGI. CDR3 bases: TGTGCCAGTAGCTGGGTCTCCAGGGAGCAGTACTTC. Its translation: CASSWVSREQYF.

This sequence joins TRBV28 and TRBJ2-4; the D is unclear. Trimming shortened V by 6 bases and J by 0 bases, and 15 bases separated the two germline ends. Germline CDR1 MDHEN, CDR2 SYDVKM. The CDR3 is 16 amino acids. The CDR3 region is CASSPHPSLAKNIQYF. The CDR3 region has the DNA TGTGCCAGCAGCCCTCACCCCAGCCTAGCCAAAAACATTCAGTACTTC.

This clone showed up many times. This rearrangement joins TRBV4-2 to TRBJ2-7, with TRBD2 as a possible D gene (7 bases). V was cut by 5 bases and J by 3 bases, with 14 bases left in between. This CDR3 contains 14 residues. Germline assignment: CDR1 LGHNA and CDR2 YNFKEQ. The CDR3, as DNA: TGTGCCAGCAGCAGGGAGGGGGTAAACTACGAGCAGTACTTC. It is translated as CASSREGVNYEQYF.

V and J are TRBV6-6 and TRBJ1-2, with D hard to call. Germline values: CDR1 MNHNY, CDR2 SVGAGI (reference sequence). V was trimmed by 2 bases and J by 2 bases, leaving 15 bases between them. The CDR3 covers 16 residues. The CDR3 here is CASSYGQVGLNYGYTF. DNA for the CDR3: TGTGCCAGCAGTTACGGGCAGGTCGGGCTCAACTATGGCTACACCTTC.

On this clone: This sample includes further DNA sequences coding for the same CDR3. The rearrangement links TRBV15 to TRBJ1-5, with TRBD1 matching 12 bases. The CDR3 spans 15 residues. Germline assignment: CDR1 LNHNV and CDR2 YYDKDF (reference sequence). V lost 1 base and J lost 6; bases outside the gene matches: 1. CDR3 nucleotide sequence: TGTGCCACCAGCAGAGGGGACAGGGGGCGTCAGCCCCAGCATTTT. Translation: CATSRGDRGRQPQHF. The full variable domain, rest sourced from reference TRBV15 and TRBJ1-5, is DAMVIQNPRYQVTQFGKPVTLSCSQTLNHNVMYWYQQKSSQAPKLLFHYYDKDFNNEADTPDNFQSRRPNTSFCFLDIRSPGLGDTAMYLCATSRGDRGRQPQHFGDGTRLSIL.

This chain joins TRBV19 and TRBJ2-7, with unresolved D. Germline V gives CDR1 LNHDA, CDR2 SQIVND (reference sequence). V was cut by 0 bases and J by 1 base, with 10 bases left in between. This CDR3 is built from 15 residues. The CDR3 loop reads CASSIEGAVSYEQYF. The CDR3 DNA sequence: TGTGCCAGTAGTATAGAAGGCGCAGTGTCCTACGAGCAGTACTTC. Full variable domain (remainder filled in from reference TRBV19 and TRBJ2-7): DGGITQSPKYLFRKEGQNVTLSCEQNLNHDAMYWYRQDPGQGLRLIYYSQIVNDFQKGDIAEGYSVSREKKESFPLTVTSAQKNPTAFYLCASSIEGAVSYEQYFGPGTRLTVT.

The CDR3 DNA follows: TGTGCCAGCAGCCAAGCCGGGGGAAGCGACACCGGGGAGCTGTTTTTT. It yields the protein CASSQAGGSDTGELFF. V and J are TRBV5-4 and TRBJ2-2; D perhaps matches TRBD2 (6 bases). CDR1 SGHNT and CDR2 YYREEE come from the germline V gene (reference sequence). Trimming removed 4 bases from V and 3 bases from J, with 16 bases in between. This CDR3 is 16 amino acids long.

The V gene is TRBV10-1, the J gene TRBJ1-1; a possible D gene is TRBD1 (5 bases). The germline gives CDR1 WNHNN, CDR2 SYGVQD (reference sequence). This CDR3 has 14 amino acids. With 0 bases removed from V and 4 bases from J, the gap between germline ends came to 9 bases. CDR3 DNA sequence: TGCGCCAGCAGTGAGTCGGGGGACCCCACTGAAGCTTTCTTT. Translation: CASSESGDPTEAFF.

The V call is TRBV5-1, the J call TRBJ1-1; no reliable D call. This CDR3 region has 14 residues. V gave up 4 bases and J gave up 2 bases, with 12 bases separating them. Germline V gene data show CDR1 as SGHRS and CDR2 as YFSETQ. The CDR3 region is CASSAGLVNTEAFF. CDR3 coding DNA: TGCGCCAGCAGCGCAGGACTCGTCAACACTGAAGCTTTCTTT. The full variable domain, completed using reference TRBV5-1 and TRBJ1-1, is KAGVTQTPRYLIKTRGQQVTLSCSPISGHRSVSWYQQTPGQGLQFLFEYFSETQRNKGNFPGRFSGRQFSNSRSEMNVSTLELGDSALYLCASSAGLVNTEAFFGQGTRLTVV.

The J gene is TRBJ2-3, the V gene TRBV6-1, with D perhaps matching TRBD2 (6 bases). The CDR3 is made up of 18 amino acids. CDR1 MNHNS and CDR2 SASEGT come from the germline V gene. With 4 bases removed from V and 2 bases from J, the gap between germline ends came to 22 bases. This CDR3 reads CASSGGRWAGTDTDTQYF. CDR3 DNA: TGTGCCAGCAGTGGTGGACGGTGGGCGGGGACCGACACAGATACGCAGTATTTT.

CDR3 sequence reads: CASSLSITGELFF. For the CDR3, the DNA is TGTGCCAGCAGCTTAAGTATAACCGGGGAGCTGTTTTTT. The chain is built from TRBV13 and TRBJ2-2; unclear D gene. The V gene lost 2 bases and the J gene lost 5 bases, with 6 bases spanning the gap. Germline V gene sequence: CDR1 PRHDT, CDR2 FYEKMQ (reference sequence). The CDR3 is 13 amino acids.

V and J are TRBV7-6 and TRBJ1-2; TRBD1 is a possible D gene (6 bases). The CDR3 spans 16 residues. V was cut by 5 bases and J by 2 bases, with 18 bases left in between. Germline V gene sequence: CDR1 SGHVS, CDR2 FNYEAQ. The CDR3 protein is CASSQIQGRANYGYTF. The CDR3 DNA reads TGTGCCAGCAGCCAGATACAGGGAAGAGCGAACTATGGCTACACCTTC.

This chain connects TRBV27 to TRBJ2-1, with TRBD2 identical over 11 bases. V was pared by 7 bases and J by 2 bases, with 4 bases of the junction left unmatched. Germline assignment: CDR1 MNHEY and CDR2 SMNVEV (reference sequence). CDR3 length: 15 amino acids. CDR3 sequence reads: CASKTSGGAYNEQFF. The CDR3 nucleotides are TGTGCCAGCAAAACTAGCGGGGGCGCCTACAATGAGCAGTTCTTC.

The V gene is TRBV6-5, the J gene TRBJ2-5; 9 bases agree with TRBD1. CDR1 and CDR2 from the germline V gene are MNHEY and SVGAGI. V lost 2 bases to trimming and J lost 4 bases; unmatched junction nucleotides: 2. CDR3 length equals 14 residues. CDR3: CASSYGTGRETQYF. CDR3 DNA sequence: TGTGCCAGCAGTTACGGGACAGGGAGAGAGACCCAGTACTTC.

The chain recombines TRBV11-1 with TRBJ2-5; 8 bases are a match to TRBD1. The CDR3 is 14 residues long. After removal of 5 bases from V and 5 bases from J, the junction contained 7 bases not matched to a gene. CDR1 and CDR2 from the germline V gene are SGHAT and FQDESV (reference sequence). The CDR3 bases are TGTGCCAGCAGCCTCCAGGGGGCCGGGGAGACCCAGTACTTC. Amino acids: CASSLQGAGETQYF.

The rearrangement links TRBV24-1 to TRBJ2-1; 9 positions agree with TRBD1. Germline CDR1 is KGHDR and CDR2 is SFDVKD. Unmatched junction bases numbered 11, after V lost 8 bases and J lost 10 bases. The CDR3 is made up of 14 amino acids. The CDR3, as DNA: TGTGCCACCAACCCGGGACAGGGCGAGGGGGAGCAGTTCTTC. Residues: CATNPGQGEGEQFF.

V and J are TRBV5-4 and TRBJ1-1, with 7 bases that match TRBD1. V was pared by 4 bases and J by 5 bases, with 2 bases of the junction left unmatched. CDR3 length: 12 residues. Germline V gene data show CDR1 as SGHNT and CDR2 as YYREEE (reference sequence). CDR3 residues: CASSRQGTEAFF. DNA for the CDR3: TGTGCCAGCAGCCGACAGGGAACTGAAGCTTTCTTT.

The chain links TRBV5-8 to TRBJ2-7, with TRBD2 matching over 8 bases. The CDR3 length is 15 residues. The trim removed 3 bases at V and 2 bases at J, leaving 7 bases unmatched. Germline loops: CDR1 SGHTS, CDR2 YDEGEE. Here the CDR3 DNA reads TGTGCCAGCAGCTCGCGGGGGGAGGTGGCCTACGAGCAGTACTTC. This sequence encodes CASSSRGEVAYEQYF.

With respect to this clone: Germline is not matched at one junction end, which may reflect a read error. V and J are TRBV30 and TRBJ1-1; unclear D gene. This CDR3 is 14 amino acids long. CDR1 is GTSNPN and CDR2 is SVGIG in the germline V gene (reference sequence). This CDR3 reads CAWGVLPMNTEAFF. CDR3 sequence (DNA): TGTGCCTGGGGTGTCTTACCCATGAACACTGAAGCTTTCTTT.